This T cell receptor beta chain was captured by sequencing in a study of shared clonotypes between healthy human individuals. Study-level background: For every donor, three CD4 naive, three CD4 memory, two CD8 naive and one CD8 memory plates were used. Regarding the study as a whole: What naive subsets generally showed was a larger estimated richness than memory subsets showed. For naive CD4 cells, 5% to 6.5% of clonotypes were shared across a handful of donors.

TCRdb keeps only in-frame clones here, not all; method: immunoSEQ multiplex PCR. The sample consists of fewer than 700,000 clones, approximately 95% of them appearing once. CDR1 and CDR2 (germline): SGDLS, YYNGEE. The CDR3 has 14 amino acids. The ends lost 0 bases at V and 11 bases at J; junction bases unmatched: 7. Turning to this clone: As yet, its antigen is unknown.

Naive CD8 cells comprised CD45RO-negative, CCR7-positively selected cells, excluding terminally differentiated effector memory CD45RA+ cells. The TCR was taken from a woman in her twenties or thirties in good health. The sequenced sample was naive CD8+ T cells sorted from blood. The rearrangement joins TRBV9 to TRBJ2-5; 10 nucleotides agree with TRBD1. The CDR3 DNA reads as TGTGCCAGCAGCGTAGGGACAGGGGGAGGGGAGCAGTACTTC. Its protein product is CASSVGTGGGEQYF.